The rows below give T cell receptor beta chains drawn from one sample of a study of T cells in tumors after PD-1 blockade. The protocol was immunoSEQ multiplex PCR, while the TCRdb copy is restricted to in-frame clones and leaves out a portion. Of approximately 34,000 clones in the sample, 73% were seen once. Sequenced material: PBMCs, taken after anti-PD-1 treatment. These receptors originate from a human donor with basal cell carcinoma. Both conserved end residues are part of each CDR3. A D gene is named only where the DNA matches it firmly. The size of a clone is reported for some rows only, either as once, few or many, or as a class for expanded clones.

TRBD1	-	TRBV19	TRBJ1-1	TGTGCCAGTAGTAGCCCCAGGACAGGGAGTAGTACTGAAGCTTTCTTT	CASSSPRTGSSTEAFF
TRBD2	-	TRBV2	TRBJ2-3	TGTGCCAGCACCAAACTAGCGGGGGACACAGATACGCAGTATTTT	CASTKLAGDTDTQYF
-	few	TRBV5-4	TRBJ2-7	TGTGCCAGCAGCTTGAGAGGTCTGGAGGAGCAGTACTTC	CASSLRGLEEQYF
TRBD1	-	TRBV5-8	TRBJ1-5	TGTGCCAGCAGCTCCGGGACAGTGAATCAGCCCCAGCATTTT	CASSSGTVNQPQHF
TRBD1	-	TRBV10-3	TRBJ2-7	TGTGCCGCTAGACAGGGGGCCCTTTACGAGCAGTACTTC	CAARQGALYEQYF
-	-	TRBV2	TRBJ1-3	TGTGCCAGCAGCCCCCGTGTAGGGGCGAACACCATATATTTT	CASSPRVGANTIYF
TRBD2	-	TRBV7-3	TRBJ2-1	TGTGCCAGCAGCTTAATACCAGGGACTAGCGGCAATGAGCAGTTCTTC	CASSLIPGTSGNEQFF
-	-	TRBV3-1/TRBV3-2	TRBJ2-2	TGTGCCAGCAGCCAACGCCTGGGGGGCAGGAACACCGGGGAGCTGTTTTTT	CASSQRLGGRNTGELFF
TRBD2	-	TRBV2	TRBJ2-5	TGTGCCAGCAGACGCCGGACTAGCGGACAAGAGACCCAGTACTTC	CASRRRTSGQETQYF
-	-	TRBV4-2	TRBJ2-5	TGTGCCAGCAGCCCTAGCGCCCAGATTGAAGAGACCCAGTACTTC	CASSPSAQIEETQYF
-	-	TRBV6-5	TRBJ2-1	TGTGCCAGCGGAGGCCCAACGAGGGATGAGCAGTTCTTC	CASGGPTRDEQFF
TRBD1	-	TRBV19	TRBJ2-7	TGTGCCAGTAGTATGTGGGACAGTAACGGGGAGCAGTACTTC	CASSMWDSNGEQYF
TRBD1	-	TRBV7-9	TRBJ1-6	TGTGCCAGCAGCCCGCCCCAGGGGGGGAATTCACCCCTCCACTTT	CASSPPQGGNSPLHF
TRBD1	-	TRBV28	TRBJ1-1	TGTGCCAGCAGTTCGGACAGGGGGTTGAACACTGAAGCTTTCTTT	CASSSDRGLNTEAFF
-	-	TRBV7-8	TRBJ2-7	TGTGCCAGCAGCTTAGACGGTAGGGGCTACGAGCAGTACTTC	CASSLDGRGYEQYF
-	few	TRBV30	TRBJ1-1	TGTGCCTGGAGCCACTTTGGACAGCACGCAGGGAACACTGAAGCTTTCTTT	CAWSHFGQHAGNTEAFF
-	once	TRBV6-2/TRBV6-3	TRBJ2-3	TGTGCCAGCAGTTCCCCCAGGGTTAGCACAGATACGCAGTATTTT	CASSSPRVSTDTQYF
TRBD1	large	TRBV7-3	TRBJ1-1	TGTGCCAGCAGCCAGGGACAGGGAAACACTGAAGCTTTCTTT	CASSQGQGNTEAFF
TRBD2	-	TRBV7-8	TRBJ2-3	TGTGCCAGCGGGGGACTACCAGCGACAGATACGCAGTATTTT	CASGGLPATDTQYF
-	-	TRBV5-1	TRBJ2-6	TGCGCCAGCAGCTTGGGGGGGAGCTCTGGGGCCAACGTCCTGACTTTC	CASSLGGSSGANVLTF
-	-	TRBV7-2	TRBJ2-1	TGTGCCAGCAGCTTAGGAGATAGGGACGCGAACAATGAGCAGTTCTTC	CASSLGDRDANNEQFF
-	-	TRBV7-2	TRBJ1-5	TGTGCCAGCAGCTTAGTGGCGGGGACCCAGGGACAGCCCCAGCATTTT	CASSLVAGTQGQPQHF
-	-	TRBV7-2	TRBJ2-7	TGTGCCAGCAGCGCCCGGGTAGCGAGGTCCTACGAGCAGTACTTC	CASSARVARSYEQYF
-	few	TRBV6-2/TRBV6-3	TRBJ1-2	TGTGCCAGCAGTTATGGGACTGAGGGAAACTATGGCTACACCTTC	CASSYGTEGNYGYTF
TRBD1	medium-sized	TRBV10-1	TRBJ1-2	TGCGCCAGCAGTGAGTCTAGACAGGGCTATGGCTACACCTTC	CASSESRQGYGYTF
TRBD1	few	TRBV25-1	TRBJ2-7	TGTGCCAGCCAGGGGACAGGGGTGGGCGAGCAGTACTTC	CASQGTGVGEQYF
-	-	TRBV7-9	TRBJ1-1	TGTGCCAGCAGCTTAAGTCAACAGGGGAACACTGAAGCTTTCTTT	CASSLSQQGNTEAFF
-	-	TRBV7-2	TRBJ2-7	TGTGCCAGCAGCCCCCGGGCCTACTCCTACGAGCAGTACTTC	CASSPRAYSYEQYF
TRBD1	-	TRBV13	TRBJ2-1	TGTGCCAGCACCGACAGGGCCAATGAGCAGTTCTTC	CASTDRANEQFF
TRBD1	-	TRBV28	TRBJ2-3	TGTGCCAGCACTCGGGACAGGGGCGCAGATACGCAGTATTTT	CASTRDRGADTQYF
-	-	TRBV24-1	TRBJ1-2	TGTGCCACCAGTGAGGGGACGGCTCCATATGGCTACACCTTC	CATSEGTAPYGYTF
-	-	TRBV11-3	TRBJ2-7	TGTGCCAGCAGGGCAGGGTCTAACTACGAGCAGTACTTC	CASRAGSNYEQYF
TRBD1	-	TRBV5-4	TRBJ1-2	TGTGCCAGCAGCTCTAGGACAGGGGATCTTGGCTACACCTTC	CASSSRTGDLGYTF
-	-	TRBV7-2	TRBJ1-5	TGTGCCAGCAACTCGATGTTGGGGCAGCCCCAGCATTTT	CASNSMLGQPQHF
TRBD2	-	TRBV7-3	TRBJ2-1	TGTGCCAGCAGCTTGAACGGGGGGGCCAAGAATGAGCAGTTCTTC	CASSLNGGAKNEQFF
-	-	TRBV4-3	TRBJ1-6	TGCGCCAGCAGCCAAGATATGGGGAGGTATTCACCCCTCCACTTT	CASSQDMGRYSPLHF
-	-	TRBV19	TRBJ1-1	TGTGCCAGTTACCCCCTGGGTAGGGGCCGAGGGGGCACTGAAGCTTTCTTT	CASYPLGRGRGGTEAFF
-	-	TRBV19	TRBJ2-7	TGTGCCAGTAGTATAGACAGGGACTACGAGCAGTACTTC	CASSIDRDYEQYF
TRBD2	-	TRBV24-1	TRBJ2-2	TGTGCCACCAGTGATTTAACCGGGAGGGACACCGGGGAGCTGTTTTTT	CATSDLTGRDTGELFF
TRBD1	-	TRBV2	TRBJ1-5	TGTGCCAGCGGGGGGACAGGCAATCAGCCCCAGCATTTT	CASGGTGNQPQHF
TRBD2	-	TRBV28	TRBJ2-7	TGTGCCACCACTAGCGGAACTTACGAGCAGTACTTC	CATTSGTYEQYF
-	-	TRBV6-2/TRBV6-3	TRBJ2-2	TGTGCCAGCAGTTACTCCGTCTACACCGGGGAGCTGTTTTTT	CASSYSVYTGELFF
-	-	TRBV19	TRBJ2-5	TGTGCCAGTAAAGCCCGGGACTCCAACCAAGAGACCCAGTACTTC	CASKARDSNQETQYF
-	-	TRBV5-3	TRBJ1-1	TGTGCAGAAGCAGGGGTGACTGAAGCTTTCTTT	CAEAGVTEAFF
-	-	TRBV5-1	TRBJ1-6	TGCGCCAGCAGCGTGGGCGGGGGATCACCCCTCCACTTT	CASSVGGGSPLHF
TRBD1	-	TRBV11-3	TRBJ1-1	TGTGCCAGCAGCCCCGGGACAGAAAGGAACACTGAAGCTTTCTTT	CASSPGTERNTEAFF
TRBD2	-	TRBV5-8	TRBJ2-3	TGTGCCAGCAGCTCCATTCCGGGACTAGCGGGACCCACAGATACGCAGTATTTT	CASSSIPGLAGPTDTQYF
TRBD1	-	TRBV19	TRBJ1-1	TGTGCCAGTAGCGACCAGGGGGCGACCAGAGCTTTCTTT	CASSDQGATRAFF
-	few	TRBV10-1	TRBJ1-6	TGCGCCAGCCTGCTGAGGGTAGGGTCACCCCTCCACTTT	CASLLRVGSPLHF
-	-	TRBV5-4	TRBJ2-7	TGTGCCAGCAGCTTGCCGGACAGAACCTCCTACGAGCAGTACTTC	CASSLPDRTSYEQYF
TRBD2	once	TRBV5-4	TRBJ2-7	TGTGCCAGCAGCTTTGGCGGGGGGCTGGGGGAGCAGTACTTC	CASSFGGGLGEQYF
-	-	TRBV2	TRBJ1-5	TGTGCCAGCAGTGAAGAATGGCATAGCAATCAGCCCCAGCATTTT	CASSEEWHSNQPQHF
TRBD1	-	TRBV7-2	TRBJ1-6	TGTGCCAGCAGCTTGGGGAAGGACAGGAACTATAATTCACCCCTCCACTTT	CASSLGKDRNYNSPLHF
TRBD2	-	TRBV5-6	TRBJ2-7	TGTGCCAGCAGCTTCTACGGGACTAGCGGAGGGGGCGAGCAGTACTTC	CASSFYGTSGGGEQYF
TRBD1	-	TRBV9	TRBJ1-6	TGTGCCAGCAGCGGGGGGGGACAGGGAAATTCACCCCTCCACTTT	CASSGGGQGNSPLHF